This TCR beta chain is drawn from a study of T cells in Graves' hyperthyroidism and ophthalmopathy. Graves' hyperthyroidism without ophthalmopathy progression within 18 months was termed stable. The length of the CDR3 is 13 residues. From germline, CDR1 is MNHEY and CDR2 SMNVEV (reference sequence). The V and J ends lost 6 bases and 2 bases respectively, with 9 bases between them. The study's findings and limits: Most thyroid clonotypes with frequency above 0.001 were detected in blood. It was a median around 6 months before onset that the model predicted ophthalmopathy.

Amplification targeted TCR beta CDR3 regions from RNA transcripts. The HTBI primer set served for first-round RT-PCR of the TCR CDR3. TCRdb independently ran MiXCR on the multiplex PCR reads; one entry per CDR3 protein. The sample has 45,000 or so distinct CDR3 sequences, over 45% seen once. A word on this clonotype: Its target is unknown.

The sequence was collected from a woman aged 50 to 60 with Graves' hyperthyroidism. Source material: peripheral blood or thyroid tissue (not recorded which). This chain links TRBV27 with TRBJ2-3; D remains unclear. Here the CDR3 DNA reads TGTGCCAGCAGGGGTTGGAACACAGATACGCAGTATTTT. Residues: CASRGWNTDTQYF.